This record looks at one TCR beta chain sequence and its context. The ends were cut back, 4 bases at V and 2 bases at J, with 12 bases in the middle. There are 15 residues in the CDR3. The germline V gene encodes CDR1 MNHEY and CDR2 SVGEGT. This sample is part of a study of blood T cell repertoires in COVID-19. Method: immunoSEQ multiplex PCR; TCRdb's copy keeps in-frame clones and lacks some. This sample has about 240,000 clones, with 82% found just once. The chain is built from TRBV6-2 or TRBV6-3 and TRBJ1-5; a weak D match, TRBD1 (5 bases). This TCR was recovered from a woman in her sixties or seventies with active or convalescent COVID-19. Sequences were obtained from peripheral blood. The CDR3 region has the DNA TGTGCCAGCAGTTTGGGGCAGTGGGGCAATCAGCCCCAGCATTTT. Protein product: CASSLGQWGNQPQHF.